This T cell receptor beta chain was captured by sequencing in a study of blood T cell repertoires in COVID-19. Turning to the study itself: Sample material is recorded as cDNA or gDNA derived from T cells, B-cell-depleted T cells, or PBMCs.

Authors' methods: By means of reference gene primer amplification, nucleated cell counts were estimated. Repertoires were generated with immunoSEQ multiplex PCR, while TCRdb's copy carries only in-frame clones and drops some. V, J and clone size reflect that table, while D and trimming were determined from the DNA. The table shows fewer than 60,000 clones, with roughly 90% occurring only once. V was pared by 1 base and J by 0 bases, with 3 bases of the junction left unmatched. Germline assignment: CDR1 SGHTA and CDR2 FQGNSA. The CDR3 totals 16 residues. The source is a human donor with acute or convalescent COVID-19. The donor label of this sample is uncertain. Sequenced material: peripheral blood. The chain uses TRBV7-2 and TRBJ2-1, with 7 bases fitting TRBD2. In DNA form, the CDR3 reads TGTGCCAGCAGCTTAGGTACTAGCGCCTCCTACAATGAGCAGTTCTTC. This encodes CASSLGTSASYNEQFF. The whole variable domain, filled in from reference TRBV7-2 and TRBJ2-1, reads GAGVSQSPSNKVTEKGKDVELRCDPISGHTALYWYRQSLGQGLEFLIYFQGNSAPDKSGLPSDRFSAERTGGSVSTLTIQRTQQEDSAVYLCASSLGTSASYNEQFFGPGTRLTVL.